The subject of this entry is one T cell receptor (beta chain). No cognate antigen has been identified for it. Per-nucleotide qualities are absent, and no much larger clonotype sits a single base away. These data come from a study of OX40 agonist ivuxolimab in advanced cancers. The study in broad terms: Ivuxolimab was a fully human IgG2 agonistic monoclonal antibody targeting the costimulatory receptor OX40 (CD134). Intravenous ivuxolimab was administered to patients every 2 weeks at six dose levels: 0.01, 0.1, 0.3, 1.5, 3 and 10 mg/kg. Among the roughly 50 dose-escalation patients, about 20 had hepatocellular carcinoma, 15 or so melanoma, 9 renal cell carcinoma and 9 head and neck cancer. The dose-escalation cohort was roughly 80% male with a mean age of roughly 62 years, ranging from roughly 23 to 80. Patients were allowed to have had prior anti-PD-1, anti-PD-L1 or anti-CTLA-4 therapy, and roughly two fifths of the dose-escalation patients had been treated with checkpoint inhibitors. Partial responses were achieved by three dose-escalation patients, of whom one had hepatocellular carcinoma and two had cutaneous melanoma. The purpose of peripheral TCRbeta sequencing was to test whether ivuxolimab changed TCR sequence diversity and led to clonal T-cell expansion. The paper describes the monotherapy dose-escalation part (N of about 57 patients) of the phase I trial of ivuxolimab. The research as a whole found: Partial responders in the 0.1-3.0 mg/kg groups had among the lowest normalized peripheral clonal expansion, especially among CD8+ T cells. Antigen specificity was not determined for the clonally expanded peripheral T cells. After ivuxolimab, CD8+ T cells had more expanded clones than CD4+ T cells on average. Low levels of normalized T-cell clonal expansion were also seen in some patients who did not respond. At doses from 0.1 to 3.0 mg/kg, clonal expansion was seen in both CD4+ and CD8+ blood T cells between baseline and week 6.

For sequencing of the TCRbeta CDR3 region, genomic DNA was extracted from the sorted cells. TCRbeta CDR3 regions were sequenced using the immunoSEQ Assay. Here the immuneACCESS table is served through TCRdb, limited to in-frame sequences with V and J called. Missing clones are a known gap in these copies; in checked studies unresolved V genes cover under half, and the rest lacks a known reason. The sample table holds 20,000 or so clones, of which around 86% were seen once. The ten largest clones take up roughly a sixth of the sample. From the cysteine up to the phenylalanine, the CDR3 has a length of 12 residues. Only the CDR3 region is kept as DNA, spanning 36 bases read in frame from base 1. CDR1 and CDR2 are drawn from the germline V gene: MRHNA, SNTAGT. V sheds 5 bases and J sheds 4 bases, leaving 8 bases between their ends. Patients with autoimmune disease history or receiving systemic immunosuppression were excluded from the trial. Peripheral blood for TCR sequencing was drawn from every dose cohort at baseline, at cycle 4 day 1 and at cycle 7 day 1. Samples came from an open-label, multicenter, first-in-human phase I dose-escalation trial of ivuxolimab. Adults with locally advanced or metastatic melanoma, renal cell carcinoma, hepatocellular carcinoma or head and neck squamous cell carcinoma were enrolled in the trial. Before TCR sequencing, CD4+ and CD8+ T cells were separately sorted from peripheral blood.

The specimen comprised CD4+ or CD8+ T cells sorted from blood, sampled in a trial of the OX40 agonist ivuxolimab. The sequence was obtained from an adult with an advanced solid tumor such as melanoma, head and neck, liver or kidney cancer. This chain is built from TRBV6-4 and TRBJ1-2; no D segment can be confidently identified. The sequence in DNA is TGTGCCAGCAGTTACGGGCGCTATGGCTACACCTTC. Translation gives CASSYGRYGYTF.